Presented here are 15 T cell receptor beta chains from one specimen sequenced in a study of shared clonotypes between healthy human individuals. Sequencing was performed with immunoSEQ multiplex PCR; in TCRdb, only in-frame clones are kept and a portion is missing. The sample consists of some 2,500,000 clones, about nine tenths of them appearing once. What was sequenced was naive CD4+ T cells from PBMCs. Subset defined: CD45RA+ positively selected. These receptor sequences come from a man aged 18 to 30 in good health. Some clones in this sample may be carry-over from other donors' samples.

V gene TRBV5-6 combines with J gene TRBJ1-2; the D gene is possibly TRBD1 (5 bases). CDR3 size: 15 residues. The germline CDR1 and CDR2 sequences are SGHDT and YYEEEE. The V and J ends lost 0 bases and 6 bases respectively, with 15 bases between them. The CDR3 reads CASSLANGQGNGYTF. As DNA, the CDR3 is TGTGCCAGCAGCTTGGCCAATGGGCAGGGAAATGGCTACACCTTC. Drawing the rest from reference TRBV5-6 and TRBJ1-2, the complete variable domain is DAGVTQSPTHLIKTRGQQVTLRCSPKSGHDTVSWYQQALGQGPQFIFQYYEEEERQRGNFPDRFSGHQFPNYSSELNVNALLLGDSALYLCASSLANGQGNGYTFGSGTRLTVV.

The genes are TRBV30 and TRBJ2-7; no reliable D call. The germline gives CDR1 GTSNPN, CDR2 SVGIG (reference sequence). The CDR3 length is 13 residues. V shed 0 bases and J shed 2 bases, with 8 bases lying between them. In DNA, the CDR3 is TGTGCCTGGAGTGTACGTGGAGCCTACGAGCAGTACTTC. Protein product: CAWSVRGAYEQYF.

J is TRBJ2-5 and V is TRBV27, with TRBD2 as a possible D gene (5 bases). The CDR3 contains 16 residues. Germline V gives CDR1 MNHEY, CDR2 SMNVEV (reference sequence). Trimming took off 5 bases at V and 1 base at J, with 17 bases between the two ends. The CDR3 sequence: CASSRRPGKLQETQYF. CDR3 DNA: TGTGCCAGCAGTCGAAGACCGGGGAAACTCCAAGAGACCCAGTACTTC.

This sequence joins TRBV9 and TRBJ2-3, with D possibly being TRBD1 or TRBD2 (5 bases each). CDR3 size: 16 residues. The V end lost 4 bases, the J end lost 2 bases, and 17 bases lay between the germline ends. Germline CDR1 reads SGDLS; CDR2 reads YYNGEE. DNA of the CDR3: TGTGCCAGCAGCCCGCCCGGTGGGGGATTCACAGATACGCAGTATTTT. This gives the protein CASSPPGGGFTDTQYF.

V usage is TRBV10-2 and J usage is TRBJ1-6; TRBD1 matches at 7 bases. The germline gives CDR1 WSHSY, CDR2 SAAADI. This CDR3 has 15 residues. The V segment lost 5 bases and the J segment 13 bases; nucleotides outside the gene matches: 14. The CDR3 region is CASSFGQAGAWPLHF. CDR3 bases: TGCGCCAGCAGTTTCGGACAGGCCGGAGCTTGGCCCCTCCACTTT.

V usage is TRBV10-2 and J usage is TRBJ2-2; 13 nucleotides match TRBD2. V trimming: 9 bases; J trimming: 6 bases; junction bases outside the gene matches: 25. Germline CDR1 is WSHSY and CDR2 is SAAADI. This CDR3 comprises 21 residues. CDR3 sequence (DNA): TGCGCCAGTGTAAAGAGGGGTAAAGGACTAGCGGGAGAAAGTTTCCCCGGGGAGCTGTTTTTT. It encodes CASVKRGKGLAGESFPGELFF.

The chain has TRBV28 and TRBJ2-7, with 8 bases aligning to TRBD1. Germline lookup yields CDR1 MDHEN and CDR2 SYDVKM. The CDR3 runs to 15 residues. V was clipped by 4 bases and J by 3 bases; unmatched bases: 8. In DNA form, the CDR3 reads TGTGCCAGCAGTTCTCAGGGGGCAGGGCGCTACGAGCAGTACTTC. It codes for CASSSQGAGRYEQYF.

The chain recombines TRBV6-5 with TRBJ2-5; perhaps TRBD2 as D (6 bases). CDR1 and CDR2 (germline): MNHEY, SVGAGI. The CDR3 loop spans 14 amino acids. V was clipped by 0 bases and J by 6 bases, with 11 bases between them. The CDR3 region is CASSYSREPKTQYF. Written as DNA, the CDR3 is TGTGCCAGCAGTTACTCTCGGGAGCCGAAGACCCAGTACTTC.

This chain joins TRBV6-6 and TRBJ1-5, with TRBD1 identical over 8 bases. The J segment lost 0 bases and the V segment lost 4 bases, leaving 5 bases of the junction unmatched. The CDR3 runs 16 residues. Germline V CDR1 and CDR2: MNHNY, SVGAGI (reference sequence). The CDR3 loop reads CASSSLDRGSNQPQHF. As DNA, the CDR3 is TGTGCCAGCAGTTCCCTCGACAGGGGTAGCAATCAGCCCCAGCATTTT.

The chain employs TRBV28 and TRBJ1-1; tentatively, D is TRBD1 (6 bases). Looked up from germline, CDR1 is MDHEN and CDR2 is SYDVKM. V dropped 0 bases and J dropped 1 base, with 15 bases sitting between them. This CDR3 is built from 17 residues. CDR3 in DNA: TGTGCCAGCAGTTTATGGCAGGGAGGGGGGACGAACACTGAAGCTTTCTTT. Protein sequence: CASSLWQGGGTNTEAFF. The variable domain in full, with the rest retrieved from reference TRBV28 and TRBJ1-1, is DVKVTQSSRYLVKRTGEKVFLECVQDMDHENMFWYRQDPGLGLRLIYFSYDVKMKEKGDIPEGYSVSREKKERFSLILESASTNQTSMYLCASSLWQGGGTNTEAFFGQGTRLTVV.

The rearrangement links TRBV27 to TRBJ2-1; 9 bases align to TRBD2. CDR3 size: 15 residues. The germline V gene has CDR1 MNHEY and CDR2 SMNVEV (reference sequence). Trimming took 5 bases from V and 4 from J; bases not matched to a gene: 6. CDR3: CASSATSGPYNEQFF. The DNA of the CDR3 is TGTGCCAGCAGTGCGACTAGCGGACCTTACAATGAGCAGTTCTTC.

V and J are TRBV7-9 and TRBJ2-4; no clear D gene. The CDR3 has 14 amino acids. CDR1 and CDR2 from the germline V gene are SEHNR and FQNEAQ (reference sequence). With 3 bases removed from V and 3 bases from J, the gap between germline ends came to 9 bases. CDR3 amino acids: CASSFDTNKNIQYF. As DNA, the CDR3 is TGTGCCAGCAGCTTTGACACCAACAAAAACATTCAGTACTTC.

J is TRBJ2-1 and V is TRBV6-5; D may be TRBD1 (6 bases). Per the germline V gene, CDR1 is MNHEY and CDR2 is SVGAGI. V was shortened by 6 bases and J by 6 bases, with 18 bases between the two germline ends. This CDR3 is built from 15 residues. CDR3 residues: CASRRDAWGLNEQFF. For the CDR3, the DNA is TGTGCCAGCAGACGGGACGCCTGGGGGCTCAATGAGCAGTTCTTC.

The J gene is TRBJ2-2, the V gene TRBV6-5; D is possibly TRBD2 (5 bases). Germline V gives CDR1 MNHEY, CDR2 SVGAGI. This CDR3 has 13 residues. The V end was cut by 10 bases, the J end by 4 bases, with 13 bases between. Here the CDR3 DNA reads TGTGCCACTGTGGGAGCAGTCACCGGGGAGCTGTTTTTT. It yields the protein CATVGAVTGELFF.

CDR3 in DNA: TGTGCCAGCAGTCCTCCGGCGGGAGGAGGGGAGACCCAGTACTTC. The encoded protein is CASSPPAGGGETQYF. J is TRBJ2-5 and V is TRBV27, with 8 bases that match TRBD2. The germline CDR1 and CDR2 sequences are MNHEY and SMNVEV (reference sequence). This CDR3 has 15 residues. Trimming took 5 bases from V and 5 from J; bases not matched to a gene: 10.